The rows below give T cell receptor beta chains drawn from one sample of a study of CD8 T cells in ankylosing spondylitis. MiXCR, applied by TCRdb to the 5' RACE reads, yields one record per CDR3 protein. The data contain 250,000 to 350,000 distinct CDR3 sequences, around 20% of them singletons. The specimen sequenced was blood, either unsorted or a sorted T cell fraction (not recorded which). The receptor source for this set is a male donor with ankylosing spondylitis or in good health (not recorded which). Each CDR3 is given with its conserved first and last residue. Each record gives: V gene, clone size, J gene, D gene, CDR3 protein, CDR3 DNA. D genes are given only for firm matches. Clone size is not always given. Where it is, it says once, few, many or a class for expanded clones.

v_gene: TRBV12-3/TRBV12-4
abundance: .
j_gene: TRBJ1-2
d_gene: .
CDR3aa: CASSLGGHGLRMDGYTF
CDR3nt: TGTGCCAGCAGTCTCGGGGGGCACGGTCTCAGGATGGATGGCTACACCTTC

v_gene: TRBV3-1
abundance: .
j_gene: TRBJ2-2
d_gene: .
CDR3aa: CASSQGGLRELFF
CDR3nt: TGTGCCAGCAGCCAAGGAGGGTTGCGGGAGCTGTTTTTT

v_gene: TRBV9
abundance: .
j_gene: TRBJ2-5
d_gene: .
CDR3aa: CASSVSSGSQETQYF
CDR3nt: TGTGCCAGCAGCGTCAGTAGCGGCTCACAAGAGACCCAGTACTTC

v_gene: TRBV11-2
abundance: .
j_gene: TRBJ2-2
d_gene: .
CDR3aa: CASSLEWGRANTGELFF
CDR3nt: TGTGCCAGCAGCTTAGAATGGGGACGCGCGAACACCGGGGAGCTGTTTTTT

v_gene: TRBV9
abundance: many
j_gene: TRBJ1-4
d_gene: .
CDR3aa: CASSAQGTTNEKLFF
CDR3nt: TGTGCCAGCAGCGCCCAGGGAACAACTAATGAAAAACTGTTTTTT

v_gene: TRBV20-1
abundance: many
j_gene: TRBJ2-1
d_gene: .
CDR3aa: CSARPVTGYNEQFF
CDR3nt: TGCAGTGCTCGCCCCGTTACAGGCTACAATGAGCAGTTCTTC

v_gene: TRBV7-9
abundance: .
j_gene: TRBJ2-1
d_gene: TRBD2
CDR3aa: CASSPGLAEQDEQFF
CDR3nt: TGTGCCAGCAGCCCTGGACTAGCGGAACAGGATGAGCAGTTCTTC

v_gene: TRBV3-1
abundance: many
j_gene: TRBJ2-1
d_gene: .
CDR3aa: CASRQLNEQFF
CDR3nt: TGTGCCAGCAGGCAACTCAATGAGCAGTTCTTC

v_gene: TRBV18
abundance: few
j_gene: TRBJ1-1
d_gene: .
CDR3aa: CASSPRDGNTEAFF
CDR3nt: TGTGCCAGCTCACCTCGGGACGGGAACACTGAAGCTTTCTTT

v_gene: TRBV6-2/TRBV6-3
abundance: .
j_gene: TRBJ1-5
d_gene: .
CDR3aa: CASSSMGTKQPQHF
CDR3nt: TGTGCCAGCAGTTCTATGGGAACGAAACAGCCCCAGCATTTT

v_gene: TRBV9
abundance: .
j_gene: TRBJ2-3
d_gene: TRBD2
CDR3aa: CASSVSGLAGGPTSTDTQYF
CDR3nt: TGTGCCAGCAGCGTAAGTGGACTAGCGGGAGGGCCAACCAGCACAGATACGCAGTATTTT

v_gene: TRBV10-3
abundance: few
j_gene: TRBJ2-3
d_gene: .
CDR3aa: CAIRDTTSTDTQYF
CDR3nt: TGTGCCATCAGGGACACAACTAGCACAGATACGCAGTATTTT

v_gene: TRBV28
abundance: .
j_gene: TRBJ2-3
d_gene: .
CDR3aa: CASAAGTDTQYF
CDR3nt: TGTGCCAGCGCTGCGGGCACAGATACGCAGTATTTT

v_gene: TRBV6-4
abundance: .
j_gene: TRBJ2-3
d_gene: .
CDR3aa: CASSAGATDTQYF
CDR3nt: TGTGCCAGCAGTGCGGGGGCTACAGATACGCAGTATTTT

v_gene: TRBV20-1
abundance: many
j_gene: TRBJ2-5
d_gene: .
CDR3aa: CSARDGREWNQETQYF
CDR3nt: TGCAGTGCTAGAGATGGGCGCGAGTGGAACCAAGAGACCCAGTACTTC

v_gene: TRBV5-6
abundance: many
j_gene: TRBJ1-6
d_gene: .
CDR3aa: CASSLAGAYNSPLHF
CDR3nt: TGTGCCAGCAGCTTGGCTGGGGCTTATAATTCACCCCTCCACTTT

v_gene: TRBV12-3/TRBV12-4
abundance: few
j_gene: TRBJ2-3
d_gene: TRBD2
CDR3aa: CASIRGGDPDTQYF
CDR3nt: TGTGCCAGCATCCGGGGGGGCGATCCAGATACGCAGTATTTT

v_gene: TRBV7-2
abundance: .
j_gene: TRBJ1-6
d_gene: TRBD1
CDR3aa: CASSLRGQGNSPLHF
CDR3nt: TGTGCCAGCAGCTTAAGGGGACAGGGGAATTCACCCCTCCACTTT

v_gene: TRBV20-1
abundance: .
j_gene: TRBJ1-4
d_gene: .
CDR3aa: CSARDLRVPGLANEKLFF
CDR3nt: TGCAGTGCTAGAGATCTAAGGGTCCCCGGTTTGGCTAATGAAAAACTGTTTTTT

v_gene: TRBV7-6
abundance: many
j_gene: TRBJ2-5
d_gene: .
CDR3aa: CASSLSRHGTETQYF
CDR3nt: TGTGCCAGCAGCTTATCGAGACATGGGACGGAGACCCAGTACTTC

v_gene: TRBV9
abundance: .
j_gene: TRBJ1-1
d_gene: .
CDR3aa: CASSVAAGPTEAFF
CDR3nt: TGTGCCAGCAGCGTAGCGGCAGGGCCCACTGAAGCTTTCTTT

v_gene: TRBV30
abundance: .
j_gene: TRBJ2-3
d_gene: .
CDR3aa: CAWRDGGDTQYF
CDR3nt: TGTGCCTGGAGGGACGGGGGAGATACGCAGTATTTT

v_gene: TRBV3-1
abundance: few
j_gene: TRBJ1-1
d_gene: .
CDR3aa: CASSQVRGSTEAFF
CDR3nt: TGTGCCAGCAGCCAAGTCCGTGGGAGCACTGAAGCTTTCTTT

v_gene: TRBV9
abundance: many
j_gene: TRBJ2-5
d_gene: TRBD2
CDR3aa: CASSPTSGGETQYF
CDR3nt: TGTGCCAGCAGCCCGACTAGCGGGGGAGAGACCCAGTACTTC

v_gene: TRBV20-1
abundance: .
j_gene: TRBJ2-1
d_gene: TRBD2
CDR3aa: CSTRAGGTLYNEQFF
CDR3nt: TGCAGTACCCGAGCGGGAGGCACCCTCTACAATGAGCAGTTCTTC

v_gene: TRBV6-1
abundance: .
j_gene: TRBJ2-6
d_gene: .
CDR3aa: CASKYRSSGANVLTF
CDR3nt: TGTGCCAGCAAGTACAGGAGCTCTGGGGCCAACGTCCTGACTTTC

v_gene: TRBV12-3/TRBV12-4
abundance: .
j_gene: TRBJ1-2
d_gene: .
CDR3aa: CASSYNLNYGYTF
CDR3nt: TGTGCCAGCAGTTATAACCTTAACTATGGCTACACCTTC

v_gene: TRBV10-3
abundance: .
j_gene: TRBJ1-5
d_gene: TRBD1
CDR3aa: CAISRGQWDQPQHF
CDR3nt: TGTGCCATCTCGAGGGGGCAGTGGGATCAGCCCCAGCATTTT

v_gene: TRBV6-1
abundance: few
j_gene: TRBJ2-2
d_gene: .
CDR3aa: CASTFDRYTGELFF
CDR3nt: TGTGCCAGCACCTTCGACAGATACACCGGGGAGCTGTTTTTT

v_gene: TRBV5-4
abundance: few
j_gene: TRBJ2-3
d_gene: TRBD2
CDR3aa: CASSSRTSGRAGTQYF
CDR3nt: TGTGCCAGCAGCTCCCGGACTAGCGGGAGGGCGGGTACGCAGTATTTT

v_gene: TRBV14
abundance: few
j_gene: TRBJ1-4
d_gene: .
CDR3aa: CASSRGQHNEKLFF
CDR3nt: TGTGCCAGCAGTCGCGGACAGCATAATGAAAAACTGTTTTTT

v_gene: TRBV12-3/TRBV12-4
abundance: few
j_gene: TRBJ1-2
d_gene: .
CDR3aa: CASRPGVNYGYTF
CDR3nt: TGTGCCAGCAGACCCGGGGTGAACTATGGCTACACCTTC

v_gene: TRBV7-3
abundance: .
j_gene: TRBJ1-5
d_gene: TRBD1
CDR3aa: CASRLTGVRNQPQHF
CDR3nt: TGTGCCAGCAGGTTGACAGGGGTTCGCAATCAGCCCCAGCATTTT

v_gene: TRBV25-1
abundance: .
j_gene: TRBJ2-5
d_gene: .
CDR3aa: CASSESRVYQESQYF
CDR3nt: TGTGCCAGCAGTGAATCCAGGGTGTACCAAGAGTCCCAGTACTTC

v_gene: TRBV7-3
abundance: many
j_gene: TRBJ1-1
d_gene: TRBD1
CDR3aa: CASSVGTGFETEAFF
CDR3nt: TGTGCCAGCAGCGTTGGGACAGGGTTTGAGACTGAAGCTTTCTTT

v_gene: TRBV27
abundance: .
j_gene: TRBJ1-5
d_gene: .
CDR3aa: CASRTGGQPQHF
CDR3nt: TGTGCCAGCAGGACAGGAGGTCAGCCCCAGCATTTT

v_gene: TRBV7-3
abundance: .
j_gene: TRBJ2-1
d_gene: .
CDR3aa: CASSLYASGEQFF
CDR3nt: TGTGCCAGCAGCTTATACGCCTCGGGTGAGCAGTTCTTC

v_gene: TRBV20-1
abundance: .
j_gene: TRBJ1-6
d_gene: TRBD1
CDR3aa: CSAEGDRGNSPLHF
CDR3nt: TGCAGTGCTGAGGGGGACAGGGGGAATTCACCCCTCCACTTT

v_gene: TRBV29-1
abundance: many
j_gene: TRBJ1-1
d_gene: .
CDR3aa: CSVRAGAMNTEAFF
CDR3nt: TGCAGCGTTCGGGCAGGGGCGATGAACACTGAAGCTTTCTTT

v_gene: TRBV3-1
abundance: few
j_gene: TRBJ1-1
d_gene: .
CDR3aa: CASSQFRSVNTEAFF
CDR3nt: TGTGCCAGCAGCCAATTCCGGTCGGTGAACACTGAAGCTTTCTTT

v_gene: TRBV20-1
abundance: .
j_gene: TRBJ2-3
d_gene: .
CDR3aa: CSAVEGLTDTQYF
CDR3nt: TGCAGTGCTGTCGAGGGCCTCACAGATACGCAGTATTTT

v_gene: TRBV12-3/TRBV12-4
abundance: .
j_gene: TRBJ2-4
d_gene: TRBD1
CDR3aa: CASSARQGTAKNIQYF
CDR3nt: TGTGCCAGCAGCGCCAGACAGGGAACCGCCAAAAACATTCAGTACTTC

v_gene: TRBV12-3/TRBV12-4
abundance: .
j_gene: TRBJ2-2
d_gene: .
CDR3aa: CASRQTKTGELFF
CDR3nt: TGTGCCAGCAGGCAAACAAAAACCGGGGAGCTGTTTTTT

v_gene: TRBV5-1
abundance: few
j_gene: TRBJ2-3
d_gene: .
CDR3aa: CASSLPLVSTDTQYF
CDR3nt: TGCGCCAGCAGCTTGCCATTAGTTAGCACAGATACGCAGTATTTT

v_gene: TRBV20-1
abundance: many
j_gene: TRBJ2-1
d_gene: .
CDR3aa: CSARDLGMSYNEQFF
CDR3nt: TGCAGTGCTAGAGATCTGGGGATGTCCTACAATGAGCAGTTCTTC

v_gene: TRBV20-1
abundance: many
j_gene: TRBJ2-3
d_gene: .
CDR3aa: CSASPLLQDTQYF
CDR3nt: TGCAGTGCTAGTCCCCTCCTACAGGATACGCAGTATTTT

v_gene: TRBV28
abundance: .
j_gene: TRBJ2-2
d_gene: .
CDR3aa: CASSLPTTGELFF
CDR3nt: TGTGCCAGCAGTTTACCCACCACCGGGGAGCTGTTTTTT

v_gene: TRBV4-2
abundance: .
j_gene: TRBJ1-2
d_gene: .
CDR3aa: CARGPAHSSLGYTF
CDR3nt: TGTGCCAGGGGCCCTGCGCACAGCTCTCTTGGCTACACCTTC

v_gene: TRBV6-1
abundance: .
j_gene: TRBJ2-3
d_gene: .
CDR3aa: CASSERGTDTQYF
CDR3nt: TGTGCCAGCAGTGAAAGGGGCACAGATACGCAGTATTTT

v_gene: TRBV15
abundance: .
j_gene: TRBJ1-1
d_gene: .
CDR3aa: CATSSEEPEYVNTEAFF
CDR3nt: TGTGCCACCAGCTCAGAGGAACCCGAATACGTGAACACTGAAGCTTTCTTT

v_gene: TRBV19
abundance: few
j_gene: TRBJ1-5
d_gene: .
CDR3aa: CASSIGAGGYQPQHF
CDR3nt: TGTGCCAGTAGTATTGGGGCAGGCGGATATCAGCCCCAGCATTTT

v_gene: TRBV5-1
abundance: .
j_gene: TRBJ1-2
d_gene: .
CDR3aa: CASSLDDSYGYTF
CDR3nt: TGCGCCAGCAGCTTGGATGACAGCTATGGCTACACCTTC

v_gene: TRBV6-2/TRBV6-3
abundance: many
j_gene: TRBJ2-5
d_gene: TRBD1
CDR3aa: CASSYEDRDETQYF
CDR3nt: TGTGCCAGCAGTTACGAAGACAGGGATGAGACCCAGTACTTC

v_gene: TRBV20-1
abundance: .
j_gene: TRBJ2-5
d_gene: TRBD2
CDR3aa: CSARGGLASETQYF
CDR3nt: TGCAGTGCTAGAGGTGGACTAGCATCGGAGACCCAGTACTTC